These 30 T cell receptor beta chains share one sample of origin, sequenced in a study of shared clonotypes between healthy human individuals (dated by TCRdb to about 2020). To prepare the library, the immunoSEQ multiplex PCR assay was applied. TCRdb's version of the immuneACCESS table is confined to in-frame rearrangements and falls short of the full clone set. An unresolved V gene accounts for under half of the shortfall where checked; the remainder is of unknown origin. The sample contains hundreds of thousands of clones, 70% to 80% of them found a single time. The ten largest clones add up to 13% of the sample. Specimen: PBMCs. The receptors come from a woman between 35 and 50 years old in good health. Some clones in this sample may be carry-over from other donors' samples.

The chain carries TRBV28 and TRBJ2-6; D remains unclear. V lost 10 bases to trimming and J lost 0 bases, with 13 bases between them. Germline lookup yields CDR1 MDHEN and CDR2 SYDVKM. The CDR3 totals 15 residues. CDR3 residues: CATSLVHSGANVLTF. The CDR3 DNA reads TGTGCCACCTCCCTAGTACACTCTGGGGCCAACGTCCTGACTTTC.

This clone was observed a few times. The V gene is TRBV7-2, the J gene TRBJ2-3; 13 bases are a match to TRBD2. J lost 7 bases, V lost 5 bases, and 6 bases had no gene match. Germline V gives CDR1 SGHTA, CDR2 FQGNSA. The CDR3 covers 15 residues. The CDR3 reads CASSITSGRVYTQYF. The CDR3 bases are TGTGCCAGCAGCATTACTAGCGGGAGGGTTTATACGCAGTATTTT.

V is TRBV4-1 and J is TRBJ1-3; a possible D gene is TRBD1 (6 bases). From germline, CDR1 is MGHRA and CDR2 YSYEKL. The CDR3 sequence is 18 residues long. Trimming shortened V by 4 bases and J by 1 base, and 20 bases separated the two germline ends. For the CDR3, the DNA is TGCGCCAGCAGCCTCACAGGGACGCCGGGGTCGTCTGGAAACACCATATATTTT. Its translation is CASSLTGTPGSSGNTIYF.

The chain's CDR3 is CASSLGRGGETQYF. Written as DNA, the CDR3 is TGCGCCAGCAGCTTGGGCAGGGGAGGAGAGACCCAGTACTTC. The chain uses TRBV5-1 and TRBJ2-5, with D possibly called TRBD1 or TRBD2 (6 bases each). Germline V CDR1 and CDR2: SGHRS, YFSETQ. The length of the CDR3 is 14 residues. V was cut by 0 bases and J by 4 bases, with 10 bases left in between.

CDR3 in DNA: TGTGCCAGCAGCTTAGGCCCGGGACTCGACTACAATGAGCAGTTCTTC. Amino acid sequence: CASSLGPGLDYNEQFF. The gene calls are TRBV7-9 and TRBJ2-1; D may be TRBD2 (6 bases). Per germline, CDR1 SEHNR and CDR2 FQNEAQ (reference sequence). V dropped 1 base and J dropped 3 bases, with 13 bases sitting between them. The CDR3 loop spans 16 amino acids.

The V call is TRBV5-1, the J call TRBJ1-4; D not certain. Germline V gives CDR1 SGHRS, CDR2 YFSETQ. The CDR3 is 17 amino acids. V lost 2 bases, J lost 0 bases, and 14 bases lay in between. The CDR3 reads CASSFTPDATTNEKLFF. CDR3 DNA sequence: TGCGCCAGCAGCTTTACCCCCGACGCAACAACTAATGAAAAACTGTTTTTT. The whole variable domain, filled in from reference TRBV5-1 and TRBJ1-4, reads KAGVTQTPRYLIKTRGQQVTLSCSPISGHRSVSWYQQTPGQGLQFLFEYFSETQRNKGNFPGRFSGRQFSNSRSEMNVSTLELGDSALYLCASSFTPDATTNEKLFFGSGTQLSVL.

The V gene is TRBV9, the J gene TRBJ2-7, with 11 bases lining up with TRBD2. Germline CDR1 reads SGDLS; CDR2 reads YYNGEE. This CDR3 region has 16 residues. With V trimmed by 2 bases and J by 9 bases, 13 bases remained unmatched. The CDR3 bases are TGTGCCAGCAGCGTTAGCGGGACTAGCGGCCCCGGGGGGCAGTACTTC. It translates to CASSVSGTSGPGGQYF.

This clone appeared a few times. The chain couples TRBV30 to TRBJ1-3; D is undetermined. Trimming took off 0 bases at V and 3 bases at J, with 9 bases between the two ends. The CDR3 is 14 residues long. The germline gives CDR1 GTSNPN, CDR2 SVGIG (reference sequence). This CDR3 reads CAWSVPSGGNTIYF. In nucleotides, the CDR3 is TGTGCCTGGAGTGTACCATCGGGTGGAAACACCATATATTTT. The complete variable domain, with remaining parts taken from reference TRBV30 and TRBJ1-3, reads SQTIHQWPATLVQPVGSPLSLECTVEGTSNPNLYWYRQAAGRGLQLLFYSVGIGQISSEVPQNLSASRPQDRQFILSSKKLLLSDSGFYLCAWSVPSGGNTIYFGEGSWLTVV.

This clone turned up a few times. This rearrangement joins TRBV10-3 to TRBJ1-2; D not certain. CDR3 length: 13 amino acids. Germline V gene lookup returns CDR1 ENHRY and CDR2 SYGVKD. Deletions cut 7 bases from V and 3 bases from J, with 12 bases between. The CDR3 here is CAIKGGNYYGYTF. CDR3 bases: TGTGCCATCAAAGGCGGGAACTACTATGGCTACACCTTC.

This rearrangement joins TRBV11-3 to TRBJ2-3; D possibly corresponds to TRBD1 (5 bases). Germline CDR1 reads SGHNT; CDR2 reads YENEEA. V shed 6 bases and J shed 5 bases, with 12 bases lying between them. The CDR3 has 13 residues. For the CDR3, the DNA is TGTGCCAGCAGTCAACCAGGGTTAGATACGCAGTATTTT. Its translation: CASSQPGLDTQYF.

Written as DNA, the CDR3 is TGTGCCTGGAGTGTCCCACCCGGACCGGACACCATATATTTT. As protein: CAWSVPPGPDTIYF. The V call is TRBV30, the J call TRBJ1-3; D gene unclear. There are 14 residues in the CDR3. V lost 0 bases, J lost 8 bases, and 14 bases lay in between. The germline gives CDR1 GTSNPN, CDR2 SVGIG (reference sequence).

The V and J genes are TRBV5-1 and TRBJ2-1, with 8 bases that match TRBD2. This CDR3 comprises 16 residues. J gave up 0 bases and V 5 bases, and 7 bases lay outside the gene matches. The germline gives CDR1 SGHRS, CDR2 YFSETQ. The CDR3 sequence: CASRPVAGSSYNEQFF. CDR3 sequence (DNA): TGCGCCAGCAGACCCGTAGCGGGGAGCTCCTACAATGAGCAGTTCTTC.

This chain uses TRBV28 with TRBJ2-1, with D hard to call. The CDR3 has 12 amino acids. Trimming took off 7 bases at V and 7 bases at J, with 11 bases between the two ends. CDR1 is MDHEN and CDR2 is SYDVKM in the germline V gene. The CDR3 nucleotides are TGTGCCAGCACTGGGTGGTCAAATGAGCAGTTCTTC. It yields the protein CASTGWSNEQFF.

The chain couples TRBV28 to TRBJ2-3; D gene ambiguous. This CDR3 comprises 12 residues. Germline lookup yields CDR1 MDHEN and CDR2 SYDVKM. Trimming removed 7 bases at V and 4 bases at J, with 9 bases between. The CDR3 is CASNVAPDTQYF. CDR3 nucleotides: TGTGCCAGCAATGTAGCCCCAGATACGCAGTATTTT.

This chain connects TRBV18 to TRBJ2-7, with D uncertain. Germline values: CDR1 KGHSH, CDR2 LQKENI. V dropped 0 bases and J dropped 0 bases, with 12 bases sitting between them. The CDR3 is made up of 16 amino acids. Here the CDR3 DNA reads TGTGCCAGCTCACCACCGGGCCAGGCCAACTCCTACGAGCAGTACTTC. It encodes CASSPPGQANSYEQYF.

This chain links TRBV21-1 with TRBJ2-7; TRBD2, the table's D call, lacks a check against the DNA. TRBV21-1 is annotated as a pseudogene. The CDR3 totals 16 residues. The CDR3 bases are TGTGCCAGCAGCACCTCCGACGAGCCTCGGGCCTACGAGCAGTACTTC. Amino acids: CASSTSDEPRAYEQYF.

CDR3 sequence: CASSGRGVMNTEAFF. The CDR3, as DNA: TGTGCCAGCAGCGGACGGGGAGTTATGAACACTGAAGCTTTCTTT. The chain carries TRBV5-8 and TRBJ1-1; no clear D. The CDR3 has 15 amino acids. Germline loops: CDR1 SGHTS, CDR2 YDEGEE. Between the trimmed V and J ends, which lost 4 bases and 0 bases, there was a span of 13 bases.

In its sample, this clone was seen many times. The chain recombines TRBV18 with TRBJ1-4; possibly TRBD1 for D (5 bases). This CDR3 region has 14 residues. CDR1 KGHSH and CDR2 LQKENI come from the germline V gene. The V end was cut by 3 bases, the J end by 5 bases, with 10 bases between. For the CDR3, the DNA is TGTGCCAGCTCACCGTCAGGGTTGAATGAAAAACTGTTTTTT. This translates into CASSPSGLNEKLFF.

This sequence joins TRBV18 and TRBJ2-7; 11 bases are a match to TRBD1. CDR3 length: 14 residues. The junction had 5 bases not matched to a gene; V was cut back by 5 bases and J by 5 bases. CDR1 and CDR2 (germline): KGHSH, LQKENI. Written as DNA, the CDR3 is TGTGCCAGCTCAAGGGGACAGGGGGTGGACGAGCAGTACTTC. This codes for CASSRGQGVDEQYF.

A word on this clone: With only one base between it and a far larger clone, this is likely a read error. This CDR3 is also generated by other DNA sequences in the sample. This sequence joins TRBV28 and TRBJ2-2; 11 bases agree with TRBD1. Germline V lookup: CDR1 MDHEN, CDR2 SYDVKM. CDR3 length: 16 residues. In nucleotides, the CDR3 is TGTGCCAGCAGCCCGGACAGGGGGCTTCCCACCGGGGAGCTGTTCTTT. Protein: CASSPDRGLPTGELFF.

The chain recombines TRBV18 with TRBJ2-2, with D possibly TRBD1 on 5 matching bases. The CDR3 is 15 amino acids. Looked up from germline, CDR1 is KGHSH and CDR2 is LQKENI. V lost 1 base and J lost 5, with 11 bases in between. The CDR3 DNA is TGTGCCAGCTCACCACTTGGGGCTGGGACCGGGGAGCTGTTTTTT. It codes for CASSPLGAGTGELFF.

The rearrangement joins TRBV18 to TRBJ2-7, with D uncertain. Germline CDR1 is KGHSH and CDR2 is LQKENI. The CDR3 spans 14 residues. V was trimmed by 3 bases and J by 5 bases, leaving 14 bases between them. The CDR3 nucleotides are TGTGCCAGCTCACCCGGACGAGTAGGTCACGAGCAGTACTTC. It specifies CASSPGRVGHEQYF.

V and J are TRBV9 and TRBJ2-1, with 9 nucleotides matching TRBD2. After removal of 4 bases from V and 3 bases from J, the junction contained 8 bases not matched to a gene. This CDR3 contains 16 residues. Germline assignment: CDR1 SGDLS and CDR2 YYNGEE. The CDR3 region is CASSPRTSAYYNEQFF. The CDR3 nucleotides are TGTGCCAGCAGCCCTAGGACTAGCGCGTACTACAATGAGCAGTTCTTC.

The table lists this clone with a few counts. One base separates it from a far larger clone, so it is likely a read error. The genes are TRBV2 and TRBJ2-5, with no clear D. V shed 7 bases and J shed 5 bases, with 17 bases lying between them. This CDR3 has 14 residues. Looked up from germline, CDR1 is SNHLY and CDR2 is FYNNEI. The CDR3 DNA reads as TGTGCCAGCATAGGCCCCCCCCGCGCGGAGACCCAGTACTTC. Protein product: CASIGPPRAETQYF.

This clone was found a few times. J is TRBJ2-7 and V is TRBV15; 13 positions agree with TRBD2. CDR3 length equals 17 residues. Germline values: CDR1 LNHNV, CDR2 YYDKDF (reference sequence). With 3 bases clipped from V and 5 bases from J, the junction kept 10 bases outside the gene matches. The CDR3 DNA reads TGTGCCACCAGCAGTACTCCGGGACTAGCGGGAATCAACGAGCAGTACTTC. This translates into CATSSTPGLAGINEQYF.

The V and J genes are TRBV15 and TRBJ2-7, with 7 bases matching TRBD2. Germline trimming cut 0 bases from V and 0 bases from J; bases unmatched to any gene: 8. The CDR3 spans 17 residues. Looked up from germline, CDR1 is LNHNV and CDR2 is YYDKDF (reference sequence). The CDR3 bases are TGTGCCACCAGCAGAGATCTAGGCGGGAGTGGCTCCTACGAGCAGTACTTC. Its protein product is CATSRDLGGSGSYEQYF.

Written as DNA, the CDR3 is TGTGCCAGTAGTATGAGGGACCGAAACTATGGCTACACCTTC. It translates to CASSMRDRNYGYTF. The chain uses TRBV19 and TRBJ1-2, with a tentative D call TRBD1 (5 bases). V gave up 3 bases and J gave up 2 bases, with 10 bases separating them. This CDR3 spans 14 amino acids. Germline-derived CDR1 and CDR2 are LNHDA and SQIVND (reference sequence).

This clone was detected ten times or more. The chain links TRBV19 to TRBJ1-5; D is ambiguous. Germline CDR1 is LNHDA and CDR2 is SQIVND (reference sequence). CDR3 length: 15 residues. Trimming took off 3 bases at V and 4 bases at J, with 13 bases between the two ends. CDR3 bases: TGTGCCAGTAGTATTTCTACAGTACAAAATCAGCCCCAGCATTTT. It yields the protein CASSISTVQNQPQHF.

The chain recombines TRBV5-1 with TRBJ2-5; TRBD1 agrees at 9 bases. This CDR3 has 14 amino acids. Germline-derived CDR1 and CDR2 are SGHRS and YFSETQ. V dropped 4 bases and J dropped 5; count of bases not matched to a gene: 6. As DNA, the CDR3 is TGCGCCAGCAGCCGGACAGGGGTTGTCGAGACCCAGTACTTC. It yields the protein CASSRTGVVETQYF.

The chain recombines TRBV4-3 with TRBJ2-7; D gene ambiguous. Germline V lookup: CDR1 LGHNA, CDR2 YSLEER. The V end was cut by 0 bases, the J end by 6 bases, with 12 bases between. The CDR3 has 14 residues. The CDR3 is CASSQEGWQSEQYF. CDR3 coding DNA: TGCGCCAGCAGCCAAGAGGGGTGGCAGAGCGAGCAGTACTTC.